Listed below are T cell receptor beta chains from one sample, sequenced in a study of CD8+ T cells in alopecia areata. Sequenced by immunoSEQ multiplex PCR; TCRdb stores in-frame clones only, minus some. The top ten clones hold around 5% of a sample with 200,000 to 250,000 clones, roughly three fifths of them seen once. Sequencing was performed on CD8+ T cells sorted from blood. The receptors come from a human donor in good health. The CDR3 runs from the conserved cysteine through the conserved F or W. A D gene is named only where the DNA matches it firmly. Clone size appears in some rows only: once, few, many, or a class for an expanded clone.

d_gene: NA; abundance: NA; v_gene: TRBV7-9; j_gene: TRBJ2-1; CDR3nt: TGTGCCAGCAGCTTCCCAATCAATGAGCAGTTCTTC; CDR3aa: CASSFPINEQFF
d_gene: NA; abundance: few; v_gene: TRBV6-5; j_gene: TRBJ2-7; CDR3nt: TGTGCCAGCAGGCAAACAGGGTACGGACCCCCTTACTTC; CDR3aa: CASRQTGYGPPYF
d_gene: NA; abundance: once; v_gene: TRBV30; j_gene: TRBJ1-1; CDR3nt: TGTGCCTGGAGTGTTGTCAGACTGAACACTGAAGCTTTCTTT; CDR3aa: CAWSVVRLNTEAFF
d_gene: NA; abundance: NA; v_gene: TRBV25-1; j_gene: TRBJ1-2; CDR3nt: TGTGCCAGTTCAGTGAACTATGGCTACACCTTC; CDR3aa: CASSVNYGYTF
d_gene: NA; abundance: NA; v_gene: TRBV10-3; j_gene: TRBJ2-7; CDR3nt: TGTGCCATCAGTGTCGCAACTAGCCACGAGCAGTACTTC; CDR3aa: CAISVATSHEQYF
d_gene: NA; abundance: NA; v_gene: TRBV7-9; j_gene: TRBJ1-2; CDR3nt: TGTGCCAGCGAGGCAGGGTCTAACTATGGCTACACCTTC; CDR3aa: CASEAGSNYGYTF
d_gene: TRBD1; abundance: few; v_gene: TRBV11-2; j_gene: TRBJ2-1; CDR3nt: TGTGCCAGCAGCTTAACAGGGGGCTTCAACAATGAGCAGTTCTTC; CDR3aa: CASSLTGGFNNEQFF
d_gene: TRBD1; abundance: NA; v_gene: TRBV29-1; j_gene: TRBJ2-1; CDR3nt: TGCAGCGGGACAGGGGGCTTGAATGAGCAGTTCTTC; CDR3aa: CSGTGGLNEQFF
d_gene: NA; abundance: NA; v_gene: TRBV4-1; j_gene: TRBJ1-2; CDR3nt: TGCGCCAGCAGCCAAGGAGAACTCTCCGGCTACACCTTC; CDR3aa: CASSQGELSGYTF
d_gene: NA; abundance: NA; v_gene: TRBV27; j_gene: TRBJ2-5; CDR3nt: TGTGCCAGCAAGGGACACCAACAAGAGACCCAGTACTTC; CDR3aa: CASKGHQQETQYF
d_gene: TRBD1; abundance: few; v_gene: TRBV4-1; j_gene: TRBJ1-2; CDR3nt: TGCGCCAGCAGCCAAGAAGACGGGACAGGATATGGCTACACCTTC; CDR3aa: CASSQEDGTGYGYTF
d_gene: NA; abundance: NA; v_gene: TRBV2; j_gene: TRBJ1-1; CDR3nt: TGTGCCAGCAGTAGGTCTAAGGACAGCGCAAGGACTGAAGCTTTCTTT; CDR3aa: CASSRSKDSARTEAFF
d_gene: NA; abundance: many; v_gene: TRBV10-2; j_gene: TRBJ1-1; CDR3nt: TGCGCCAGCGATCTAGGGCTCGGGGGCACTGAAGCTTTCTTT; CDR3aa: CASDLGLGGTEAFF
d_gene: NA; abundance: NA; v_gene: TRBV29-1; j_gene: TRBJ1-1; CDR3nt: TGCAGCGTGACAGGTGCCTCGGGGAAAACTGAAGCTTTCTTT; CDR3aa: CSVTGASGKTEAFF
d_gene: TRBD2; abundance: few; v_gene: TRBV2; j_gene: TRBJ2-3; CDR3nt: TGTGCCAGCAGTGAATTCGCGGGGGGGAACACAGATACGCAGTATTTT; CDR3aa: CASSEFAGGNTDTQYF
d_gene: TRBD2; abundance: NA; v_gene: TRBV6-5; j_gene: TRBJ2-7; CDR3nt: TGTGCCAGCAGTTACTCCCTAGCGGAAACCCTCTACGAGCAGTACTTC; CDR3aa: CASSYSLAETLYEQYF
d_gene: NA; abundance: NA; v_gene: TRBV7-9; j_gene: TRBJ2-3; CDR3nt: TGTGCCAGCAGCTCACCGACAGACACAGATACGCAGTATTTT; CDR3aa: CASSSPTDTDTQYF
d_gene: TRBD1; abundance: NA; v_gene: TRBV4-2; j_gene: TRBJ1-4; CDR3nt: TGTGCCAGCAGCCAAGGCCGGACAGGGCCGTTTTTT; CDR3aa: CASSQGRTGPFF
d_gene: TRBD2; abundance: NA; v_gene: TRBV7-2; j_gene: TRBJ2-3; CDR3nt: TGTGCCAGCAGCGTTAGCGGGGGGGCGGGAGATACGCAGTATTTT; CDR3aa: CASSVSGGAGDTQYF
d_gene: NA; abundance: NA; v_gene: TRBV6-1; j_gene: TRBJ1-1; CDR3nt: TGTGCCAGCCCCGGGGCAATGATCTTGGACACTGAAGCTTTCTTT; CDR3aa: CASPGAMILDTEAFF
d_gene: NA; abundance: NA; v_gene: TRBV4-1; j_gene: TRBJ1-1; CDR3nt: TGCGCCAGCAGCCAAGGTGGCCCTGAAGCTTTCTTT; CDR3aa: CASSQGGPEAFF
d_gene: NA; abundance: NA; v_gene: TRBV5-1; j_gene: TRBJ2-7; CDR3nt: TGCGCCAGCAGCTTGAGGAGATCACCCTACGAGCAGTACTTC; CDR3aa: CASSLRRSPYEQYF
d_gene: NA; abundance: few; v_gene: TRBV6-5; j_gene: TRBJ1-4; CDR3nt: TGTGCCAGCAGTTACTCGCCTCAGGGGAGGGGTGAAAAACTGTTTTTT; CDR3aa: CASSYSPQGRGEKLFF
d_gene: NA; abundance: NA; v_gene: TRBV7-8; j_gene: TRBJ1-5; CDR3nt: TGTGCCAGCACCCAAGCCCCCAATCAGCCCCAGCATTTT; CDR3aa: CASTQAPNQPQHF
d_gene: NA; abundance: NA; v_gene: TRBV5-4; j_gene: TRBJ1-2; CDR3nt: TGTGCCAGCAGCCAAAGAGCTAACTATGGCTACACCTTC; CDR3aa: CASSQRANYGYTF
d_gene: TRBD1; abundance: NA; v_gene: TRBV27; j_gene: TRBJ1-2; CDR3nt: TGTGCCAGCAGTACAGGACAGGGTCTTTGGGATGGCTACACCTTC; CDR3aa: CASSTGQGLWDGYTF
d_gene: NA; abundance: NA; v_gene: TRBV2; j_gene: TRBJ2-7; CDR3nt: TGTGCCAGCAGTGAGGGGGCGCGCTACGAGCAGTACTTC; CDR3aa: CASSEGARYEQYF
d_gene: TRBD1; abundance: NA; v_gene: TRBV12-5; j_gene: TRBJ2-7; CDR3nt: TGTGCTAGTGGACCTGACAGGGGGCATGTCGAGCAGTACTTC; CDR3aa: CASGPDRGHVEQYF
d_gene: TRBD1; abundance: NA; v_gene: TRBV9; j_gene: TRBJ2-3; CDR3nt: TGTGCCAGCAGCTTCCGACAGGGTTCGACAGATACGCAGTATTTT; CDR3aa: CASSFRQGSTDTQYF
d_gene: NA; abundance: NA; v_gene: TRBV9; j_gene: TRBJ2-3; CDR3nt: TGTGCCAGCGAATCGCAGCATCAACCAGATACGCAGTATTTT; CDR3aa: CASESQHQPDTQYF
d_gene: TRBD1; abundance: NA; v_gene: TRBV5-1; j_gene: TRBJ1-1; CDR3nt: TGCGCCAGCAGCTTGGCAGGGGGTTACACTGAAGCTTTCTTT; CDR3aa: CASSLAGGYTEAFF
d_gene: NA; abundance: NA; v_gene: TRBV11-2; j_gene: TRBJ2-3; CDR3nt: TGTGCCAGCAGCTTAAAGGTGAATACGCAGTATTTT; CDR3aa: CASSLKVNTQYF
d_gene: NA; abundance: NA; v_gene: TRBV27; j_gene: TRBJ1-1; CDR3nt: TGTGCCAGCAGTTTAATAGGGAACACTGAAGCTTTCTTT; CDR3aa: CASSLIGNTEAFF
d_gene: NA; abundance: NA; v_gene: TRBV12-5; j_gene: TRBJ2-7; CDR3nt: TGTGCTAGTGGTTTGGTGACTTACGAGCAGTACTTC; CDR3aa: CASGLVTYEQYF
d_gene: NA; abundance: once; v_gene: TRBV29-1; j_gene: TRBJ2-6; CDR3nt: TGCAGCGTTGACACTGTATCTGGGGCCAACGTCCTGACTTTC; CDR3aa: CSVDTVSGANVLTF
d_gene: NA; abundance: NA; v_gene: TRBV5-1; j_gene: TRBJ1-6; CDR3nt: TGCGCCAGCAGCTTGGCCCGGTCTTCACCCCTCCACTTT; CDR3aa: CASSLARSSPLHF
d_gene: NA; abundance: NA; v_gene: TRBV2; j_gene: TRBJ2-5; CDR3nt: TGTGCCAGCAGTGAAAGAGAGACCCAGTACTTC; CDR3aa: CASSERETQYF
d_gene: NA; abundance: NA; v_gene: TRBV29-1; j_gene: TRBJ1-2; CDR3nt: TGCAGCGTTGACAGGGAGGGAGGCTACACCTTC; CDR3aa: CSVDREGGYTF
d_gene: NA; abundance: NA; v_gene: TRBV4-1; j_gene: TRBJ1-2; CDR3nt: TGCGCCAGCAGCCAGAGGGTGACTGGGGATGGCTACACCTTC; CDR3aa: CASSQRVTGDGYTF
d_gene: NA; abundance: few; v_gene: TRBV29-1; j_gene: TRBJ2-3; CDR3nt: TGCAGCGTTGATTGGGGGACTACGCAGTATTTT; CDR3aa: CSVDWGTTQYF
d_gene: NA; abundance: NA; v_gene: TRBV5-6; j_gene: TRBJ2-7; CDR3nt: TGTGCCAGCAGCTTGCTTCCCGACAGTTGGGCCTACGAGCAGTACTTC; CDR3aa: CASSLLPDSWAYEQYF
d_gene: TRBD1; abundance: once; v_gene: TRBV5-1; j_gene: TRBJ2-2; CDR3nt: TGCGCCAGCAGAGGACAGGGGCACACCGGGGAGCTGTTTTTT; CDR3aa: CASRGQGHTGELFF
d_gene: TRBD1; abundance: NA; v_gene: TRBV7-8; j_gene: TRBJ2-7; CDR3nt: TGTGCCAGCAGCTTAGCTGGGGGACAGGGGGACTACGAGCAGTACTTC; CDR3aa: CASSLAGGQGDYEQYF
d_gene: NA; abundance: NA; v_gene: TRBV9; j_gene: TRBJ1-1; CDR3nt: TGTGCCAGCAGCGTAGGTCAGGGCTTCGAAGCTTTCTTT; CDR3aa: CASSVGQGFEAFF
d_gene: NA; abundance: NA; v_gene: TRBV30; j_gene: TRBJ1-4; CDR3nt: TGTGCCTGGAGTCTGGGCCCCGAAAAACTGTTTTTT; CDR3aa: CAWSLGPEKLFF
d_gene: NA; abundance: NA; v_gene: TRBV5-1; j_gene: TRBJ2-5; CDR3nt: TGCGCCAGCAGATCCCATGCGGCAGATTCACCGCAAGAGACCCAGTACTTC; CDR3aa: CASRSHAADSPQETQYF
d_gene: TRBD1; abundance: NA; v_gene: TRBV29-1; j_gene: TRBJ1-1; CDR3nt: TGCAGCGCAGGGACAGGGAGCGGTTCAGAAGCTTTCTTT; CDR3aa: CSAGTGSGSEAFF
d_gene: NA; abundance: NA; v_gene: TRBV27; j_gene: TRBJ2-7; CDR3nt: TGTGCCAGCAGGCACAGGGACGAGCAGTACTTC; CDR3aa: CASRHRDEQYF
d_gene: NA; abundance: NA; v_gene: TRBV18; j_gene: TRBJ2-4; CDR3nt: TGTGCCAGCTCGTATACGGGGGAAGCCAAAAACATTCAGTACTTC; CDR3aa: CASSYTGEAKNIQYF
d_gene: NA; abundance: NA; v_gene: TRBV5-1; j_gene: TRBJ2-7; CDR3nt: TGCGCCAGCAGCTACAGGGAACCCTACGAGCAGTACTTC; CDR3aa: CASSYREPYEQYF
d_gene: NA; abundance: NA; v_gene: TRBV21-1; j_gene: TRBJ1-1; CDR3nt: TGTGCCAGCAGCAAATGGCCCAAAATTCACACTGAAGCTTTCTTT; CDR3aa: CASSKWPKIHTEAFF
d_gene: TRBD1; abundance: NA; v_gene: TRBV6-5; j_gene: TRBJ1-1; CDR3nt: TGTGCCAGCAGTTACGGCCAGGGGGGCACTGAAGCTTTCTTT; CDR3aa: CASSYGQGGTEAFF
d_gene: NA; abundance: NA; v_gene: TRBV29-1; j_gene: TRBJ2-3; CDR3nt: TGCAGCGTGCGCCCGGGGGTCACAGATACGCAGTATTTT; CDR3aa: CSVRPGVTDTQYF
d_gene: NA; abundance: few; v_gene: TRBV29-1; j_gene: TRBJ2-4; CDR3nt: TGCAGCGTTGTAGGGTTTGAAAACATTCAGTACTTC; CDR3aa: CSVVGFENIQYF
d_gene: TRBD2; abundance: NA; v_gene: TRBV30; j_gene: TRBJ2-5; CDR3nt: TGTGCCTGGAGTGTACCACTAGCGGGGCGGACACAAGAGACCCAGTACTTC; CDR3aa: CAWSVPLAGRTQETQYF
d_gene: NA; abundance: NA; v_gene: TRBV7-2; j_gene: TRBJ2-7; CDR3nt: TGTGCCAGCAGGAGTGGGGACTCCTACGAGCAGTACTTC; CDR3aa: CASRSGDSYEQYF
d_gene: NA; abundance: NA; v_gene: TRBV30; j_gene: TRBJ1-6; CDR3nt: TGTGCCTGGAGGACAGGTGGTAGTGTGGGGACCTATAATTCACCCCTCCACTTT; CDR3aa: CAWRTGGSVGTYNSPLHF
d_gene: NA; abundance: NA; v_gene: TRBV4-1; j_gene: TRBJ1-5; CDR3nt: TGCGCCAGCAGCCAAGGGAGTCAGCCCCAGCATTTT; CDR3aa: CASSQGSQPQHF